This entry lists 4 T cell receptor beta chains sequenced from one sample in a study of cytomegalovirus exposure and HLA in healthy donors. The PCR was carried out with 60 Vbeta primers and 13 Jbeta primers. Only in-frame clones appear in the TCRdb table, and some are missing; sequencing was by immunoSEQ multiplex PCR. This sample lists tens of thousands of clones; its ten largest clones have roughly 9.6%. The sequencing input was PBMCs. The receptors were gathered from a woman between 45 and 65 years old in good health and CMV-seropositive.

The rearrangement joins TRBV7-2 to TRBJ2-7; 11 positions match TRBD2. Germline loops: CDR1 SGHTA, CDR2 FQGNSA. The V segment lost 7 bases and the J segment 5 bases; nucleotides outside the gene matches: 13. The CDR3 consists of 16 residues. The CDR3 region has the DNA TGTGCCAGCACCACCGTTTTTGTACTAGCGGGAGACGAGCAGTACTTC. It yields the protein CASTTVFVLAGDEQYF.

The J gene is TRBJ1-1, the V gene TRBV7-9; tentatively, D is TRBD1 (6 bases). The CDR3 covers 14 residues. Germline loops: CDR1 SEHNR, CDR2 FQNEAQ (reference sequence). The V gene lost 1 base and the J gene lost 9 bases, with 15 bases spanning the gap. The CDR3 DNA reads as TGTGCCAGCAGCTTAGTTACAGGGCATCCGAAAGCTTTCTTT. Translating it yields CASSLVTGHPKAFF. The full variable domain, rest sourced from reference TRBV7-9 and TRBJ1-1, is DTGVSQNPRHKITKRGQNVTFRCDPISEHNRLYWYRQTLGQGPEFLTYFQNEAQLEKSRLLSDRFSAERPKGSFSTLEIQRTEQGDSAMYLCASSLVTGHPKAFFGQGTRLTVV.

This chain joins TRBV11-2 and TRBJ2-1; D is perhaps TRBD1 (5 bases). CDR3 length: 15 residues. V lost 0 bases, J lost 6 bases, and 12 bases lay in between. Germline assignment: CDR1 SGHAT and CDR2 FQNNGV. This chain's CDR3 is CASSLEQVSRNEQFF. The CDR3 bases are TGTGCCAGCAGCTTAGAACAGGTCTCCCGCAATGAGCAGTTCTTC.

The chain couples TRBV6-5 to TRBJ1-5; no definite D call. The CDR3 extends over 15 amino acids. Deletions cut 2 bases from V and 0 bases from J, with 8 bases between. The germline gives CDR1 MNHEY, CDR2 SVGAGI. CDR3 nucleotide sequence: TGTGCCAGCAGTTACGCACTAAATAGCAATCAGCCCCAGCATTTT. It specifies CASSYALNSNQPQHF.